This T cell receptor beta chain was recovered during a study of cytotoxic CD8 clonotypes in ibrutinib-treated CLL. Study as a whole: Outcomes included some 25 partial and 2 complete responses; after median around 5.5 years, 14 stayed remitted and approximately 12 progressed.

TCRdb's copy holds only in-frame clones and misses some; the assay was immunoSEQ multiplex PCR. The sample has around 52,000 clones, 56% seen once. General observations from the study: Clonality went higher at ibrutinib response and then dropped back toward baseline at progression.

The CDR3 is 17 residues long. Germline CDR1 reads SGHVS; CDR2 reads FNYEAQ. The ends lost 1 base at V and 6 bases at J; junction bases unmatched: 11. Worth noting for this clone: Antigen specificity is unknown.

Genomic DNA for TCR beta libraries, approximately 2.1 micrograms, came from cryopreserved PBMCs. The rearrangement uses TRBV7-6 and TRBJ2-3; TRBD2 matches 9 bases. The sequenced sample was PBMCs, obtained after 24 months of ibrutinib treatment. The sequence came from a human donor with chronic lymphocytic leukemia. The CDR3 protein is CASSLGGAGGAADTQYF. The CDR3 DNA follows: TGTGCCAGCAGCTTAGGGGGGGCGGGGGGGGCCGCGGATACGCAGTATTTT.